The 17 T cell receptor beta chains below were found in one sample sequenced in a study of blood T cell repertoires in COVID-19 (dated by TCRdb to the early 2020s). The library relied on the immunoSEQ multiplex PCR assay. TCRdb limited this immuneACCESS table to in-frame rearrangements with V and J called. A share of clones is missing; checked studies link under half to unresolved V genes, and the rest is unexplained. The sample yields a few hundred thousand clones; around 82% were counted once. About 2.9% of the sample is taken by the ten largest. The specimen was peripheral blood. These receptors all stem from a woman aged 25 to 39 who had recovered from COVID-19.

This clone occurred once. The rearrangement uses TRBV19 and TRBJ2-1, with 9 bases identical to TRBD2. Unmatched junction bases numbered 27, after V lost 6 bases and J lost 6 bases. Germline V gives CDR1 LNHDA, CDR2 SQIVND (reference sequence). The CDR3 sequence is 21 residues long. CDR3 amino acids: CASSTKNSGTSLFRAANEQFF. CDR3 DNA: TGTGCCAGTAGCACCAAAAACTCCGGGACTAGCCTATTCCGGGCCGCCAATGAGCAGTTCTTC. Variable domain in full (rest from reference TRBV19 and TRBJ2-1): DGGITQSPKYLFRKEGQNVTLSCEQNLNHDAMYWYRQDPGQGLRLIYYSQIVNDFQKGDIAEGYSVSREKKESFPLTVTSAQKNPTAFYLCASSTKNSGTSLFRAANEQFFGPGTRLTVL.

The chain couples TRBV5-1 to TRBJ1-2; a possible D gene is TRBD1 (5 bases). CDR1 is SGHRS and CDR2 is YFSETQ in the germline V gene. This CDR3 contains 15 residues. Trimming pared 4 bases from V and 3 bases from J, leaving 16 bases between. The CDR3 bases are TGCGCCAGCAGCCCGACACCGACAGATTACTATGGCTACACCTTC. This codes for CASSPTPTDYYGYTF.

The CDR3 DNA sequence: TGTGCCAGCAGTGCGTCTAGCGACTACGAGCAGTACTTC. Its protein is CASSASSDYEQYF. V usage is TRBV27 and J usage is TRBJ2-7; the D gene is possibly TRBD2 (6 bases). The CDR3 has 13 residues. The germline V and J ends were trimmed by 5 bases and 3 bases, with 11 bases remaining between them. The germline gives CDR1 MNHEY, CDR2 SMNVEV (reference sequence).

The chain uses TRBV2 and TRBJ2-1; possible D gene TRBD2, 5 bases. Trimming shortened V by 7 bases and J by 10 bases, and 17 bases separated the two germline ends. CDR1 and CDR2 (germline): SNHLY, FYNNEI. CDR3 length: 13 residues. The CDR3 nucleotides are TGTGCCAGCACCTCTGAGGGCAGAAGCGAGCAGTTCTTC. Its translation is CASTSEGRSEQFF.

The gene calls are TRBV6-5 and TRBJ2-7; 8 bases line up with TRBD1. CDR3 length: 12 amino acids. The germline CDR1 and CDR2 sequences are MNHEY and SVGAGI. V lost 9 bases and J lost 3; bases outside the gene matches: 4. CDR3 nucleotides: TGTGCCAGTGACACAGGGGGCTACGAGCAGTACTTC. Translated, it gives CASDTGGYEQYF.

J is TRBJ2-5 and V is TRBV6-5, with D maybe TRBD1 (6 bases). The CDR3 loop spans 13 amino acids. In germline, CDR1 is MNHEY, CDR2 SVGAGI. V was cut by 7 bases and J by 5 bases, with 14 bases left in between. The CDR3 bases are TGTGCCAGCACCGTTAGGGGGAAGGAGACCCAGTACTTC. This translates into CASTVRGKETQYF.

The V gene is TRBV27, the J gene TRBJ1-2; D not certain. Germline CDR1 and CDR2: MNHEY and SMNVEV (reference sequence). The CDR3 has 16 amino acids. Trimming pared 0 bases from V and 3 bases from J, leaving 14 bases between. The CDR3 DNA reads TGTGCCAGCAGTTTATCTTACCAACTGAGGGACTATGGCTACACCTTC. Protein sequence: CASSLSYQLRDYGYTF.

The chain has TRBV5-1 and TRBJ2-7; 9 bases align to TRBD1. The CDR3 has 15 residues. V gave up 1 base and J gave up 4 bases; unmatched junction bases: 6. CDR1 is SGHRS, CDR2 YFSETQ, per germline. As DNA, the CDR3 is TGCGCCAGCAGCTTGCTCCGGACAGGGGCGTACGAGCAGTACTTC. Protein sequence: CASSLLRTGAYEQYF.

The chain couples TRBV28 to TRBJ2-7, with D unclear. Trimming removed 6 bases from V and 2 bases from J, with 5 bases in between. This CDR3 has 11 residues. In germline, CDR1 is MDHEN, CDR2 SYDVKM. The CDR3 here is CASRTAYEQYF. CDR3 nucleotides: TGTGCCAGCAGAACAGCCTACGAGCAGTACTTC.

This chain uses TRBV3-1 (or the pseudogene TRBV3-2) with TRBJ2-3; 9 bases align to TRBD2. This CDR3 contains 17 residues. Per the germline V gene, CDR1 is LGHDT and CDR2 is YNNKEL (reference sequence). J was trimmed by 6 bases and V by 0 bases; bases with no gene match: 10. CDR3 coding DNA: TGTGCCAGCAGCCAAGAATGGGTAGCGGGAGAGCGGGATACGCAGTATTTT. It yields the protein CASSQEWVAGERDTQYF.

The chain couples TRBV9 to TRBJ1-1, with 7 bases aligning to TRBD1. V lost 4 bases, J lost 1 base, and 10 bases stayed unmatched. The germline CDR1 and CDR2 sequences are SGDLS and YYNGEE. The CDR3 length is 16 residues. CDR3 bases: TGTGCCAGCAGCCCACAGACAGGGTGGGCGAACACTGAAGCTTTCTTT. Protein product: CASSPQTGWANTEAFF. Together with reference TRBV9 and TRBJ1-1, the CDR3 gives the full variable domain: DSGVTQTPKHLITATGQRVTLRCSPRSGDLSVYWYQQSLDQGLQFLIQYYNGEERAKGNILERFSAQQFPDLHSELNLSSLELGDSALYFCASSPQTGWANTEAFFGQGTRLTVV.

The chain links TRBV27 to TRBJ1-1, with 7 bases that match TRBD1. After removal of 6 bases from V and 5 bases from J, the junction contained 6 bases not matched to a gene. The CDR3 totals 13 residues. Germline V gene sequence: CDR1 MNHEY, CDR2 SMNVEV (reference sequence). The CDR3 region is CASSQGVWTEAFF. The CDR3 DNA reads TGTGCCAGCAGCCAGGGGGTATGGACTGAAGCTTTCTTT.

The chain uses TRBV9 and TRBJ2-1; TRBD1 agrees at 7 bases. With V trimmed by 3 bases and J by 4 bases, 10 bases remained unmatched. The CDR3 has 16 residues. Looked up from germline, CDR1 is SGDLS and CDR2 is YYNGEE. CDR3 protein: CASSDSSGTVYNEQFF. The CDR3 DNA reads TGTGCCAGCAGCGATTCCTCCGGGACAGTTTACAATGAGCAGTTCTTC.

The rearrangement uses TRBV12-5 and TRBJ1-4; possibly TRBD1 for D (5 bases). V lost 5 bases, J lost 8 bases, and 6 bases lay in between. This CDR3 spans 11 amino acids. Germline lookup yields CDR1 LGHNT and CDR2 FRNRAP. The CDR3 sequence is CASGGGEKLFF. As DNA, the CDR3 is TGTGCTAGTGGTGGGGGGGAAAAACTGTTTTTT.

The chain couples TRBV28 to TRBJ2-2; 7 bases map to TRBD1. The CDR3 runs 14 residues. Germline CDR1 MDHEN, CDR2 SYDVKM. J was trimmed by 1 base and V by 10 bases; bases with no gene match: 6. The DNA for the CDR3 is TGTGCCACTTTGGGACAGTGGAACACCGGGGAGCTGTTTTTT. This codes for CATLGQWNTGELFF.

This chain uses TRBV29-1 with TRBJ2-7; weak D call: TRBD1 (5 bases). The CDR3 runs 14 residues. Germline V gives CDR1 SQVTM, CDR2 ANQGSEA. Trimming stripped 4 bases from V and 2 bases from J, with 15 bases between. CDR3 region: CSVVQGQRTYEQYF. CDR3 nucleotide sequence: TGCAGCGTTGTTCAAGGACAACGTACCTACGAGCAGTACTTC.

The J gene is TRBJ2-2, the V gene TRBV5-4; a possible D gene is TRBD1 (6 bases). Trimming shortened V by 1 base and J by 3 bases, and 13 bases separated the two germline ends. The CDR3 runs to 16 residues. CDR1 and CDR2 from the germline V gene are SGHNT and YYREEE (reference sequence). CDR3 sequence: CASSLPQGIHTGELFF. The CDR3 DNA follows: TGTGCCAGCAGCTTGCCCCAGGGGATTCACACCGGGGAGCTGTTTTTT.